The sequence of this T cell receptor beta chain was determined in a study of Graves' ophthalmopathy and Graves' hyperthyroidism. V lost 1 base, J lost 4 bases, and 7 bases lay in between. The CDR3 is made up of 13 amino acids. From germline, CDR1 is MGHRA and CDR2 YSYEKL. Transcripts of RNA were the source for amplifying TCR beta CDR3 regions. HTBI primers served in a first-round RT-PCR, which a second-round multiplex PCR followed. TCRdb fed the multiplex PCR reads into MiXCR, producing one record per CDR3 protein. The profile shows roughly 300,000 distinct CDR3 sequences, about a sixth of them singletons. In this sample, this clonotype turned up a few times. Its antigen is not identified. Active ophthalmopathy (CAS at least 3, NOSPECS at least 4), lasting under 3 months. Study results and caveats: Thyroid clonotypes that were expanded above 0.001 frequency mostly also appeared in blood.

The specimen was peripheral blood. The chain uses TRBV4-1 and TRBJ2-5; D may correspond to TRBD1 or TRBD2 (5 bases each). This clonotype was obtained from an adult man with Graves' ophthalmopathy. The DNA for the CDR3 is TGCGCCAGCAGCCAAGGGGACCGAGAGACCCAGTACTTC. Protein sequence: CASSQGDRETQYF.